This T cell receptor (beta chain) was obtained from a study of control samples from healthy donors and cancer patients. Germline values: CDR1 LGHNA, CDR2 YNFKEQ. The trim removed 0 bases at V and 0 bases at J, leaving 7 bases unmatched. The CDR3 spans 18 residues. TCRdb keeps only in-frame clones here, not all; method: immunoSEQ multiplex PCR. The sample has 70,000 to 90,000 clones, 90% to 95% seen once. The rearrangement uses TRBV4-2 and TRBJ2-1; 8 bases map to TRBD2. The material sequenced was blood. This clonotype was obtained from a woman aged 18-29 years in good health. The CDR3 sequence is CASSQDFASGPSYNEQFF. The CDR3 nucleotides are TGTGCCAGCAGCCAAGATTTTGCTAGCGGGCCCTCCTACAATGAGCAGTTCTTC.